Sequencing of this T cell receptor (beta chain) was carried out in a study of blood T cell repertoires in COVID-19. Background on the study: From the United States, Italy and Spain came samples of acute and convalescent COVID-19. The cDNA or gDNA used as material had been derived from T cells, B-cell-depleted T cells, or PBMCs.

Recruited during active infection, patients (from Seattle) were subsequently followed longitudinally. Authors' data handling: Amplifying reference gene primers gave estimates of nucleated cell counts. TCRdb keeps only in-frame clones here, not all; method: immunoSEQ multiplex PCR. V and J calls and clone size are as listed in that table; D and trimming were resolved from the DNA. The sample comprises approximately 280,000 clones, 90% of which are singletons, and roughly 7.3% rests with the top ten. A single count supports this clone. The sequence was obtained from a woman aged 25-40 years with COVID-19, enrolled during active disease. The sample was peripheral blood.

The CDR3 sequence is CASSLQGARQPQHF. The CDR3 coding sequence is TGTGCCAGCTCACTACAGGGGGCTAGGCAGCCCCAGCATTTT. V and J are TRBV18 and TRBJ1-5, with 9 bases aligning to TRBD1. V trimming: 4 bases; J trimming: 7 bases; junction bases outside the gene matches: 5. The length of the CDR3 is 14 residues. Germline V CDR1 and CDR2: KGHSH, LQKENI.